This TCR beta chain is drawn from a study of cytomegalovirus exposure and HLA in healthy donors. The PCR was carried out with 60 Vbeta primers and 13 Jbeta primers. Clones were sequenced by immunoSEQ multiplex PCR, and TCRdb holds only the in-frame ones, with some missing. Altogether 100,000 to 150,000 clones are present, around four fifths being singletons, with the ten largest covering 0.85% to 1.3%. A word on this clone: Its antigen remains unidentified.

Study-level points and caveats: One later analysis reportedly identified an Asian-associated ancestry cluster that showed fewer N-insertions than the approximately 700-donor mean.

This CDR3 has 16 residues. Germline CDR1 SGHRS, CDR2 YFSETQ. V was cut by 4 bases and J by 0 bases, with 16 bases left in between. The source is a human donor in good health. Sample: PBMCs. The chain has TRBV5-1 and TRBJ2-5; D is perhaps TRBD2 (5 bases). The CDR3 bases are TGCGCCAGCAGCCCTGAATGGACGGGGAACCAAGAGACCCAGTACTTC. Translated, it gives CASSPEWTGNQETQYF.